This T cell receptor (beta chain) was identified during a study of blood T cells in healthy people across ages. Regarding the study as a whole: Age showed a roughly linear inverse relationship with TCR beta diversity per million T cells.

Many counts were recorded for this clonotype. The antigen remains undetermined. Primers used in a second PCR of about 7 to 12 cycles were a sample-barcoded 5' primer and a J-beta primer mix. The template-switch adaptor was a 5' adaptor with 12 random nucleotides. It tagged each cDNA molecule. TCRdb re-derived calls from the 5' RACE reads in MiXCR, one entry per CDR3 protein. The data show about 1.5 million distinct CDR3 sequences, 35% to 45% seen once. Donation came from healthy Caucasian individuals in Russia who were aged about 6 to 95. Total RNA was isolated from each sample in quantities of at least 5 micrograms. Specimen: blood. The source is a woman aged 18 to 35 in good health.

DNA for the CDR3: TGTGCCAGCAGCTTACTTCTGGCGGACAATGAGCAGTTCTTC. Translating gives CASSLLLADNEQFF. The chain recombines TRBV7-2 with TRBJ2-1; unclear D gene. This CDR3 has 14 amino acids. Germline CDR1 SGHTA, CDR2 FQGNSA. V lost 2 bases and J 5 bases, leaving 10 bases between the germline ends.